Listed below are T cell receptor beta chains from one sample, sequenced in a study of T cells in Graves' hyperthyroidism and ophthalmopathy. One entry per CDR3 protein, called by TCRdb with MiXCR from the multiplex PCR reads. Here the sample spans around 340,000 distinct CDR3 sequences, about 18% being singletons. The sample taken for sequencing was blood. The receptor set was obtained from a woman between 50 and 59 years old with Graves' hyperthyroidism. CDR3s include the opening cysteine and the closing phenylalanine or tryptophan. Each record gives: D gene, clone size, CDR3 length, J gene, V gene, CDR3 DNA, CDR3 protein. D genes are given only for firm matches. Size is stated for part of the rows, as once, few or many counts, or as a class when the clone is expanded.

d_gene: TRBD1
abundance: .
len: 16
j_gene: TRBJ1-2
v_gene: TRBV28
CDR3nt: TGTGCCAGCAGTTTATTCCGGACAGGGGTTAACTATGGCTACACCTTC
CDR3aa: CASSLFRTGVNYGYTF

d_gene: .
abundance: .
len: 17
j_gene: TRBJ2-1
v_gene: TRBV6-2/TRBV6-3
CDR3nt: TGTGCCAGCACTTTAAGTAGGAGTAAATATACCTACAATGAGCAGTTCTTC
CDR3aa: CASTLSRSKYTYNEQFF

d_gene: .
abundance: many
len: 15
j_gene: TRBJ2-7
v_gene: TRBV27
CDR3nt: TGTGCCAGCAGTCCACAAGGGCTGATCTCCTACGAGCAGTACTTC
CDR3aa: CASSPQGLISYEQYF

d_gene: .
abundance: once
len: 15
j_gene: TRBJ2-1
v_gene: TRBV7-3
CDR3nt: TGTGCCAGCAGCTTAGAGGCTAGCGTCTACAATGAGCAGTTCTTC
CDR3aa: CASSLEASVYNEQFF

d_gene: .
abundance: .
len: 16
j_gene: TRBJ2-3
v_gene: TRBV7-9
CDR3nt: TGTGCCAGCAGCTTCACGGAGGGACTGGGCCCAGATACGCAGTATTTT
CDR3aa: CASSFTEGLGPDTQYF

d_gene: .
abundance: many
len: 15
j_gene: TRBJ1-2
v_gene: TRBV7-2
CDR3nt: TGTGCCAGCAGCTTAAGTTCCGGGCAGGGGTATGGCTACACCTTC
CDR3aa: CASSLSSGQGYGYTF

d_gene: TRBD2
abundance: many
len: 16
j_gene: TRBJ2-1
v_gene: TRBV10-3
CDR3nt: TGTGCCATCAGTGAGTCGAAAGGACTAGCGGGATCTGAGCAGTTCTTC
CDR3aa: CAISESKGLAGSEQFF

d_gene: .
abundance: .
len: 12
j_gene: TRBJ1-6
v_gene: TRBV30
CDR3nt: TGTGCCTGGGGGGGCTATAATTCACCCCTCCACTTT
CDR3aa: CAWGGYNSPLHF

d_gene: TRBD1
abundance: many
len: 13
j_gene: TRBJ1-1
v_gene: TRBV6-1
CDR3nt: TGTGCCAGCAAACCGGGACAGCTCTCTGATGCTTTCTTT
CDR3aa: CASKPGQLSDAFF

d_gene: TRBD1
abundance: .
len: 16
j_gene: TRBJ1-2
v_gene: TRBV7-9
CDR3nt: TGTGCCAGCAGCTTTCCTCTTACAGGGGGCGGTAATGGCTACACCTTC
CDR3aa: CASSFPLTGGGNGYTF

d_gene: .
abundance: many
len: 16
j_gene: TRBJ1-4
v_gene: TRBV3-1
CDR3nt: TGTGCCAGCAGCCCCCAGATGGGCGGCGGAAATGAAAAACTGTTTTTT
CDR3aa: CASSPQMGGGNEKLFF